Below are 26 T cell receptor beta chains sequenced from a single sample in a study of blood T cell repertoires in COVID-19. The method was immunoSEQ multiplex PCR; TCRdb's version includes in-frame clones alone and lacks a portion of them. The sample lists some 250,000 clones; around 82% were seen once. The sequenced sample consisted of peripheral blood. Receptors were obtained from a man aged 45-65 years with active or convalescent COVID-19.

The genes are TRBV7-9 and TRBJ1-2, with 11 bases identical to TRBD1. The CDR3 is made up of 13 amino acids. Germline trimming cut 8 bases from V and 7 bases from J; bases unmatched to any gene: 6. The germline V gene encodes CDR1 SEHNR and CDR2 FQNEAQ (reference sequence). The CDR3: CASARTGGVGYTF. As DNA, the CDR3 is TGTGCCAGCGCTCGGACAGGGGGCGTTGGCTACACCTTC.

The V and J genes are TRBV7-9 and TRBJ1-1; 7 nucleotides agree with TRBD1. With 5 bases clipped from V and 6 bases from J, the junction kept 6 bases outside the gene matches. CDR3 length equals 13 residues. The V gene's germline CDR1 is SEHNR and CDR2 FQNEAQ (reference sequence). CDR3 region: CASSPDREAEAFF. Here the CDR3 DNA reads TGTGCCAGCAGCCCTGACAGGGAGGCTGAAGCTTTCTTT.

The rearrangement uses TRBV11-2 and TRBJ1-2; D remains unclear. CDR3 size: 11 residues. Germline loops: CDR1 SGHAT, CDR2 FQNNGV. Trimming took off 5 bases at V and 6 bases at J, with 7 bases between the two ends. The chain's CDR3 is CASSPGNGYTF. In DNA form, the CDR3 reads TGTGCCAGCAGCCCCGGGAATGGCTACACCTTC.

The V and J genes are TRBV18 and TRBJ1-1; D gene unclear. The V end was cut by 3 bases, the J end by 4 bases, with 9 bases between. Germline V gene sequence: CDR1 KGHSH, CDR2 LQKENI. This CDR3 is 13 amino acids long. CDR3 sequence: CASSPKAGTEAFF. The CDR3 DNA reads TGTGCCAGCTCACCTAAAGCGGGCACTGAAGCTTTCTTT.

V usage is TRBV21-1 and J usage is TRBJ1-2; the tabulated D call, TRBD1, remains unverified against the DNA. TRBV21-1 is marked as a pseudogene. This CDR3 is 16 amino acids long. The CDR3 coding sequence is TGTGCCAGCAGCAAAAGCCGACAGGGGCGCGACTATGGCTACACCTTC. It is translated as CASSKSRQGRDYGYTF.

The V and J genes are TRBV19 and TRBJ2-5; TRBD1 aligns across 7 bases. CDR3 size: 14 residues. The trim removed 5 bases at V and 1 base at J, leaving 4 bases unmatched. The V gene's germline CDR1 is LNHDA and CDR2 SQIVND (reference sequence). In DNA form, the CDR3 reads TGTGCCAGTAGTTTATGGACAGGCCAAGAGACCCAGTACTTC. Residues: CASSLWTGQETQYF.

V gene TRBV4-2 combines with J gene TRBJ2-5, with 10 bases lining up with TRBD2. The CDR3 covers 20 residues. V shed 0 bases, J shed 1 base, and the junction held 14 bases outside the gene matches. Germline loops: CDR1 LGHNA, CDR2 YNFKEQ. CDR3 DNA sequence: TGTGCCAGCAGCCAAGATGGGAGGGGTACTAGCGGGGCTTTCCAAGAGACCCAGTACTTC. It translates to CASSQDGRGTSGAFQETQYF.

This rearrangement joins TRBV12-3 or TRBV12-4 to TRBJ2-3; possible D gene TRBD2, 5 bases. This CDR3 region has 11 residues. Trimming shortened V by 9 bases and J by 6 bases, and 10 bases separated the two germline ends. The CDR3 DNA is TGTGCCAGTGCGTCGGGGGATACGCAGTATTTT. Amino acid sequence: CASASGDTQYF.

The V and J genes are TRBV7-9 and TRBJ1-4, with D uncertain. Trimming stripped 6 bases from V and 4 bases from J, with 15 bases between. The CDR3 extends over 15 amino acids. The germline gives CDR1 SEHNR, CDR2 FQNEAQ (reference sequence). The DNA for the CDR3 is TGTGCCAGCAGTAGCGGTCTGCTTAGTAATGAAAAACTGTTTTTT. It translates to CASSSGLLSNEKLFF.

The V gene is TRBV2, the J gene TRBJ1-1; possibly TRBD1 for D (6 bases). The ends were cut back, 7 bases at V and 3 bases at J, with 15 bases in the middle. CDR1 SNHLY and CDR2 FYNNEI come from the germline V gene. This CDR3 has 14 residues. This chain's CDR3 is CASNPGQLYTEAFF. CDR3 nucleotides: TGTGCCAGCAACCCCGGACAGCTTTACACTGAAGCTTTCTTT.

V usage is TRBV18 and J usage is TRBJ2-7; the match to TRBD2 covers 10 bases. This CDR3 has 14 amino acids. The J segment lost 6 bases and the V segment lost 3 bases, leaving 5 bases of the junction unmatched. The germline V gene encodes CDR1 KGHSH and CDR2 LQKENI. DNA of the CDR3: TGTGCCAGCTCACCCGGGACTAGCGTCGGCGAGCAGTACTTC. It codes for CASSPGTSVGEQYF.

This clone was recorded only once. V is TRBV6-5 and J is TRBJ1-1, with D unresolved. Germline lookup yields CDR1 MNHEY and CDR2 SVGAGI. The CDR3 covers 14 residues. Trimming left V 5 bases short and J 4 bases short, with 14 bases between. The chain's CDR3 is CASSRTGWVTEAFF. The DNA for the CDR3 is TGTGCCAGCAGTCGGACGGGGTGGGTCACTGAAGCTTTCTTT.

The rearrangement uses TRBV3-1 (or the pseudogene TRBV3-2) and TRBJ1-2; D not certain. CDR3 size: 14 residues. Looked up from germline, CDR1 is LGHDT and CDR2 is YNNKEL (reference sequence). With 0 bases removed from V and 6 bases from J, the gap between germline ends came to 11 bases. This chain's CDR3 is CASSQDVPVDGYTF. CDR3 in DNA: TGTGCCAGCAGCCAAGATGTTCCGGTCGATGGCTACACCTTC.

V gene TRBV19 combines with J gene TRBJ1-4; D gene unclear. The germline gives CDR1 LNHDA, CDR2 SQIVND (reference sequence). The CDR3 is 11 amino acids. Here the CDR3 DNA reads TGTGCGGGAGAGCCTGCTGAAAAACTGTTTTTT. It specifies CAGEPAEKLFF.

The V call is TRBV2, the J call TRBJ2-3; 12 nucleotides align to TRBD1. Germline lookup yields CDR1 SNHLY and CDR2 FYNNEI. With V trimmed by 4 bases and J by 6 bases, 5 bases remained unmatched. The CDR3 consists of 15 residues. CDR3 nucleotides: TGTGCCAGCAGTGCCCGGGACAGGGGGCTGGATACGCAGTATTTT. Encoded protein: CASSARDRGLDTQYF. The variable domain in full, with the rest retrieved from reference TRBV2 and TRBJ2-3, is EPEVTQTPSHQVTQMGQEVILRCVPISNHLYFYWYRQILGQKVEFLVSFYNNEISEKSEIFDDQFSVERPDGSNFTLKIRSTKLEDSAMYFCASSARDRGLDTQYFGPGTRLTVL.

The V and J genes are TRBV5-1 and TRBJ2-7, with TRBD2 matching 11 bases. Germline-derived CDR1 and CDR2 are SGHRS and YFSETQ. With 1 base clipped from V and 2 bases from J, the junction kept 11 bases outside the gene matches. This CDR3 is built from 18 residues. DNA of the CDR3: TGCGCCAGCAGCTTGTGGGCGACTAGCGGGACTATGACCTACGAGCAGTACTTC. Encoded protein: CASSLWATSGTMTYEQYF.

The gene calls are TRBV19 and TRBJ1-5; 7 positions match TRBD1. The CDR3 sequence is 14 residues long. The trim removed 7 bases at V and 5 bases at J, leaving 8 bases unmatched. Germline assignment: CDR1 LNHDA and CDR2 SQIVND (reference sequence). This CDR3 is CASTITGDDQPQHF. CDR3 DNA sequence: TGTGCCAGTACCATAACAGGGGACGATCAGCCCCAGCATTTT.

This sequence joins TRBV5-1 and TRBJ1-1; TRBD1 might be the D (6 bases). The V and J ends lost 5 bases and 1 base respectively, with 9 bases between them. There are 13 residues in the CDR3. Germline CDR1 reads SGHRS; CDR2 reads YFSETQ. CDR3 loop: CASRPTGNTEAFF. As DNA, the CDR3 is TGCGCCAGCAGACCGACAGGGAACACTGAAGCTTTCTTT.

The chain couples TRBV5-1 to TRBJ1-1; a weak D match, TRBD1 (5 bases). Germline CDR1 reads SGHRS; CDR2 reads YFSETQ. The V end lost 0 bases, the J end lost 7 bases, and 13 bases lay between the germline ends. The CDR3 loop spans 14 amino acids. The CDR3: CASSLEAGLDEAFF. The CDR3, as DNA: TGCGCCAGCAGCTTGGAGGCGGGGCTAGATGAAGCTTTCTTT.

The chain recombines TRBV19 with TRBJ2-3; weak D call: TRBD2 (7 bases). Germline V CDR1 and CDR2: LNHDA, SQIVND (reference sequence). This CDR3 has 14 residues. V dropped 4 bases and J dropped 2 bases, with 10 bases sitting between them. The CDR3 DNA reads TGTGCCAGTAGTAGCGGGGGCCACACAGATACGCAGTATTTT. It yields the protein CASSSGGHTDTQYF. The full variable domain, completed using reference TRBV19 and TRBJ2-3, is DGGITQSPKYLFRKEGQNVTLSCEQNLNHDAMYWYRQDPGQGLRLIYYSQIVNDFQKGDIAEGYSVSREKKESFPLTVTSAQKNPTAFYLCASSSGGHTDTQYFGPGTRLTVL.

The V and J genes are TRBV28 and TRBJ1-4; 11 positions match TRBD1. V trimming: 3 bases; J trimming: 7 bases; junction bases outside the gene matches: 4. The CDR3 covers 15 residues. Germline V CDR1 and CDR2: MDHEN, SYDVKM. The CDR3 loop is CASSFSGTGGEKLFF. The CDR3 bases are TGTGCCAGCAGTTTTAGCGGGACAGGGGGTGAAAAACTGTTTTTT.

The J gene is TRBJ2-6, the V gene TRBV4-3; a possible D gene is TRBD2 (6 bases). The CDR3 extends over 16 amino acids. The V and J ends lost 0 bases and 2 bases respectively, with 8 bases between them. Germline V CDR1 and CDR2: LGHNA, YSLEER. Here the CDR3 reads CASSQEGGPGANVLTF. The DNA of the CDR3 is TGCGCCAGCAGCCAAGAGGGGGGTCCTGGGGCCAACGTCCTGACTTTC.

This CDR3 reads CASSAGPDPSPLHF. Here the CDR3 DNA reads TGCGCCAGCAGCGCGGGTCCCGACCCTTCACCCCTCCACTTT. The chain carries TRBV5-1 and TRBJ1-6; no clear D gene. The CDR3 loop spans 14 amino acids. Deletions cut 4 bases from V and 9 bases from J, with 14 bases between. Germline CDR1 reads SGHRS; CDR2 reads YFSETQ. The full variable domain, in which reference TRBV5-1 and TRBJ1-6 provide the parts outside the CDR3, is KAGVTQTPRYLIKTRGQQVTLSCSPISGHRSVSWYQQTPGQGLQFLFEYFSETQRNKGNFPGRFSGRQFSNSRSEMNVSTLELGDSALYLCASSAGPDPSPLHFGNGTRLTVT.

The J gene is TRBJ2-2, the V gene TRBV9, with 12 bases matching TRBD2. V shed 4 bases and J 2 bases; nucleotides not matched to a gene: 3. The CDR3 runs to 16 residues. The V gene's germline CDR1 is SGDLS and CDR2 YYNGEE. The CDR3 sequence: CASSPLAGGNTGELFF. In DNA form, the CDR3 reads TGTGCCAGCAGCCCACTAGCGGGGGGAAACACCGGGGAGCTGTTTTTT.

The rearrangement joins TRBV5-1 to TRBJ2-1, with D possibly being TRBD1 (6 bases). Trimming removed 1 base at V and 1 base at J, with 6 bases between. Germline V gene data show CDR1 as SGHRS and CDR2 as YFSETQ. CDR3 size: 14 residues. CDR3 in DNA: TGCGCCAGCAGCTTGAGGGGGTCCTACAATGAGCAGTTCTTC. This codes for CASSLRGSYNEQFF.

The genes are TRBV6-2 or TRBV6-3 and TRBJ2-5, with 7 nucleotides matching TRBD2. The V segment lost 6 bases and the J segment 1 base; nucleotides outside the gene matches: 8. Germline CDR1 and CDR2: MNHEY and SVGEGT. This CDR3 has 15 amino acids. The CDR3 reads CASSQARGGQETQYF. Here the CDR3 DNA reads TGTGCCAGCAGCCAAGCCCGCGGGGGCCAAGAGACCCAGTACTTC.